This record looks at one T cell receptor beta chain sequence and its context. The table came from immunoSEQ multiplex PCR; TCRdb's copy has only in-frame clones and leaves some out. The sample consists of about 17,000 clones, roughly 89% of them appearing once. This sample is part of a study of control samples from healthy donors and cancer patients. The V end lost 1 base, the J end lost 0 bases, and 10 bases lay between the germline ends. The germline CDR1 and CDR2 sequences are KGHSY and FQNENV. This CDR3 comprises 16 residues. The chain recombines TRBV16 with TRBJ1-3, with D perhaps matching TRBD1 (5 bases). This TCR derives from a man in his 60s with head and neck cancer. The sample consisted of PBMCs. CDR3 amino acids: CASSQLAGPSGNTIYF. CDR3 in DNA: TGTGCCAGCAGCCAATTGGCGGGGCCCTCTGGAAACACCATATATTTT.